These 23 T cell receptor beta chains were all obtained from the same sample, sequenced in a study of tumor-infiltrating lymphocytes in primary liver carcinoma. Total RNA amounting to 500 ng was the source from which TCR beta cDNA was made with a constant-region primer. Investigators got TCR beta libraries out of three nested multiplex PCR rounds, done with slightly modified ARM-PCR. Forward primers for TRBV1-TRBV30 and a C-beta reverse primer served the first two PCR rounds, at roughly 10 cycles each. TCRdb re-called the multiplex PCR reads with MiXCR, one entry per CDR3 protein. The table includes almost 200,000 distinct CDR3 sequences, less than 75% detected once. It was unsorted whole blood that yielded blood RNA, and germline DNA was also extracted. The sample comprised peripheral blood. All receptors come from a woman in her sixties with primary liver carcinoma and hepatitis B virus infection.

The J gene is TRBJ1-3, the V gene TRBV11-2; 10 bases are a match to TRBD1. The CDR3 length is 18 residues. CDR1 and CDR2 from the germline V gene are SGHAT and FQNNGV. V dropped 3 bases and J dropped 2; count of bases not matched to a gene: 10. The CDR3 bases are TGTGCCAGCAGCTTTGAGTTGACAGGGGGCAGCCCTGGAAACACCATATATTTT. Amino acid sequence: CASSFELTGGSPGNTIYF.

For this clonotype: One base away lies a much larger clone, so this may be a sequencing read error. This chain joins TRBV4-1 and TRBJ1-1; the D is unclear. This CDR3 comprises 14 residues. Germline V CDR1 and CDR2: MGHRA, YSYEKL. The CDR3 loop reads CPSSQDNRNTEAFF. DNA of the CDR3: TGCCCCAGCAGCCAAGATAACAGAAACACTGAAGCTTTCTTT.

Note on this clonotype: At one end the junction does not follow the germline gene, possibly because of a read error. V is TRBV11-2 and J is TRBJ2-5, with D possibly matching TRBD1 (6 bases). Germline V lookup: CDR1 SGHAT, CDR2 FQNNGV. The CDR3 totals 14 residues. CDR3 sequence reads: CTSSFGYRAETQHF. The CDR3 region has the DNA TGTACCAGCAGCTTTGGATACAGGGCAGAGACCCAGCACTTC.

The gene calls are TRBV29-1 and TRBJ2-3; TRBD1 might be the D (8 bases). The germline V gene has CDR1 SQVTM and CDR2 ANQGSEA. Between the trimmed V and J ends, which lost 7 bases and 3 bases, there was a span of 17 bases. The CDR3 covers 14 residues. CDR3 sequence: CSAPYRGGTDTQYF. CDR3 nucleotide sequence: TGCAGCGCCCCGTACAGGGGGGGGACAGATACGCAGTATTTT.

For this clonotype: Given a much more abundant clone one base away, this may be a read error. The J gene is TRBJ2-5, the V gene TRBV6-6, with 9 bases aligning to TRBD1. Trimming removed 6 bases from V and 7 bases from J; junction bases left unmatched: 6. This CDR3 contains 13 residues. From germline, CDR1 is MNHNY and CDR2 SVGAGI (reference sequence). The CDR3 protein is CASRRTGVGTQYF. As DNA, the CDR3 is TGTGCCAGCAGAAGGACAGGGGTCGGGACCCAGTACTTC.

The chain links TRBV5-1 to TRBJ1-1, with 7 nucleotides matching TRBD1. This CDR3 has 14 amino acids. Germline V gene lookup returns CDR1 SGHRS and CDR2 YFSETQ. V shed 6 bases, J shed 1 base, and the junction held 6 bases outside the gene matches. The CDR3 nucleotides are TGCGCCAGCACCCCGGGACAGCAGAACACTGAAGCTTTCTTT. Residues: CASTPGQQNTEAFF.

The table lists this clonotype with many counts. The chain joins TRBV28 to TRBJ2-7; D remains unclear. The CDR3 spans 13 residues. Between the trimmed V and J ends, which lost 6 bases and 0 bases, there was a span of 9 bases. Germline values: CDR1 MDHEN, CDR2 SYDVKM. Written as DNA, the CDR3 is TGTGCCAGCAGCTCTACCCTCTCCTACGAGCAGTACTTC. It is translated as CASSSTLSYEQYF.

As for this clonotype: One end of the junction does not line up with germline, which may come from a read error. The chain combines TRBV28 with TRBJ2-7; tentative D call: TRBD1 (7 bases). In germline, CDR1 is MDHEN, CDR2 SYDVKM. There are 15 residues in the CDR3. CDR3 DNA sequence: TGTGCCAGCAGTTCCCACGGAGGGGGCTTGTACGAGCTGTACTTC. Translated: CASSSHGGGLYELYF.

To note about this clonotype: Being one base from a much bigger clone, this may be a read error. The chain combines TRBV14 with TRBJ2-1; no definite D call. Per the germline V gene, CDR1 is SGHDN and CDR2 is FVKESK. V was pared by 4 bases and J by 0 bases, with 13 bases between. The CDR3 has 16 amino acids. DNA for the CDR3: TGTGCCAGCAGCCCACACCGCAGGAGCTCCTACAATGAGCAGTTCTTC. It translates to CASSPHRRSSYNEQFF.

With respect to this clonotype: A much larger clonotype is one base distant, so this may be a read error. The chain links TRBV11-1 to TRBJ2-3; D is undetermined. This CDR3 comprises 13 residues. Germline CDR1 and CDR2: SGHAT and FQDESV (reference sequence). Between the trimmed V and J ends, which lost 5 bases and 7 bases, there was a span of 13 bases. The CDR3: CASSPSRMYTQYF. The CDR3 bases are TGTGCCAGCAGCCCAAGCCGGATGTATACGCAGTATTTT.

Concerning this clonotype: This may be a read error, as it is one base from a much larger clone. This rearrangement joins TRBV29-1 to TRBJ2-3, with D possibly matching TRBD1 (6 bases). Germline assignment: CDR1 SQVTM and CDR2 ANQGSEA. Trimming left V 7 bases short and J 3 bases short, with 11 bases between. The CDR3 is 12 amino acids. CDR3 protein: CSAPRGTDTQYF. CDR3 coding DNA: TGCAGCGCTCCCAGGGGAACAGATACGCAGTATTTT.

Of note for this clonotype: Compared with germline, one end of the junction differs, possibly owing to a read error. This chain uses TRBV11-2 with TRBJ1-2; no firm D call. CDR3 length: 15 amino acids. Germline V gene data show CDR1 as SGHAT and CDR2 as FQNNGV. The CDR3 sequence: CANSLVQSSRGGYTF. CDR3 nucleotides: TGTGCCAACAGCTTAGTACAGTCAAGCAGAGGCGGCTACACCTTC.

The CDR3 bases are TGTGCCAGCAGGACGGGGGCTGGCACAGATATGCACTATTTT. Its translation is CASRTGAGTDMHYF. The V and J genes are TRBV11-3 and TRBJ2-3; D is possibly TRBD1 or TRBD2 (6 bases each). Germline V gene lookup returns CDR1 SGHNT and CDR2 YENEEA. CDR3 length equals 14 residues. Trimming pared 6 bases from V and 15 bases from J, leaving 25 bases between.

As to this clonotype: At one boundary the junction diverges from the germline segment, which might be a read error. The chain links TRBV5-4 to TRBJ2-3; D unresolved. The CDR3 loop spans 13 amino acids. Germline CDR1 SGHNT, CDR2 YYREEE (reference sequence). CDR3 DNA: TGCGCCAGCAACACCCCGGCCGTCGATACGCAGTATTTT. Translation gives CASNTPAVDTQYF.

This clonotype occurred a few times. The genes are TRBV7-8 and TRBJ1-1, with a weak D call TRBD1 (5 bases). V gave up 2 bases and J gave up 4 bases, with 11 bases separating them. There are 14 residues in the CDR3. Germline V gene data show CDR1 as SGHVS and CDR2 as FQNEAQ. The CDR3 sequence: CASSLSARATEAFF. CDR3 DNA sequence: TGTGCCAGCAGCTTATCCGCCAGGGCCACTGAAGCTTTCTTT.

This clonotype is labeled medium-sized. The chain uses TRBV11-1 and TRBJ2-1; D not resolved. Trimming took off 5 bases at V and 1 base at J, with 9 bases between the two ends. The CDR3 loop spans 14 amino acids. Germline V gene lookup returns CDR1 SGHAT and CDR2 FQDESV (reference sequence). CDR3 nucleotide sequence: TGTGCCAGCAGCCCCGGGCAGTCCTACAATGAGCAGTTCTTC. As protein: CASSPGQSYNEQFF.

Turning to this clonotype: At one of its ends the junction is not consistent with the germline gene, which may arise from a read error. The chain has TRBV5-5 and TRBJ2-2; D is possibly TRBD2 (6 bases). CDR1 and CDR2 (germline): SGHKS, YYEKEE (reference sequence). The CDR3 runs 17 residues. The CDR3 here is CASSLLDRRREAGELIF. The CDR3 region has the DNA TGTGCCAGCAGCTTGTTGGACCGAAGGCGGGAAGCCGGGGAGCTGATTTTT.

This sequence joins TRBV30 and TRBJ2-1; maybe TRBD2 (5 bases). The CDR3 loop spans 14 amino acids. In germline, CDR1 is GTSNPN, CDR2 SVGIG (reference sequence). V lost 0 bases and J 7 bases, leaving 13 bases between the germline ends. The CDR3 loop is CAWSVGLPGNEQFF. The CDR3 DNA reads TGTGCCTGGAGTGTAGGACTCCCTGGTAATGAGCAGTTCTTC.

This clonotype was recorded many times. The chain is built from TRBV29-1 and TRBJ2-2, with 7 bases aligning to TRBD2. V gave up 7 bases and J gave up 2 bases; unmatched junction bases: 7. The CDR3 has 14 residues. Germline CDR1 reads SQVTM; CDR2 reads ANQGSEA. The CDR3, as DNA: TGCAGCGCCTGGGGCGGGAGAAACACCGGGGAGCTGTTTTTT. This encodes CSAWGGRNTGELFF.

The chain is built from TRBV20-1 and TRBJ2-7; D is possibly TRBD1 (6 bases). Germline V gene sequence: CDR1 DFQATT, CDR2 SNEGSKA (reference sequence). There are 12 residues in the CDR3. V dropped 5 bases and J dropped 7 bases, with 15 bases sitting between them. The CDR3 protein is CSAPGVSWEQYF. The CDR3, as DNA: TGCAGTGCTCCAGGGGTGTCCTGGGAGCAGTACTTC.

The chain combines TRBV19 with TRBJ2-1; TRBD1 matches at 7 bases. This CDR3 has 15 amino acids. CDR1 LNHDA and CDR2 SQIVND come from the germline V gene (reference sequence). Germline trimming cut 7 bases from V and 2 bases from J; bases unmatched to any gene: 8. This chain's CDR3 is CASTLDRDTYNEQFF. CDR3 nucleotide sequence: TGTGCCAGTACCCTCGACAGGGATACCTACAATGAGCAGTTCTTC. The full variable domain, in which reference TRBV19 and TRBJ2-1 provide the parts outside the CDR3, is DGGITQSPKYLFRKEGQNVTLSCEQNLNHDAMYWYRQDPGQGLRLIYYSQIVNDFQKGDIAEGYSVSREKKESFPLTVTSAQKNPTAFYLCASTLDRDTYNEQFFGPGTRLTVL.

A few counts support this clonotype. The genes are TRBV7-9 and TRBJ2-3; TRBD2 agrees at 7 bases. Germline V CDR1 and CDR2: SEHNR, FQNEAQ (reference sequence). This CDR3 contains 15 residues. Germline trimming cut 4 bases from V and 4 bases from J; bases unmatched to any gene: 8. The CDR3 region has the DNA TGTGCCAGCAGCTCCCTAAGCGGGATTTCAGATACGCAGTATTTT. Amino acids: CASSSLSGISDTQYF.

With regard to this clonotype: Germline and junction disagree at one end, which may indicate a read error. The chain links TRBV29-1 to TRBJ2-7; D may be TRBD2 (6 bases). CDR3 length: 13 residues. The V gene's germline CDR1 is SQVTM and CDR2 ANQGSEA. The CDR3 is CSVRGGITYEQYF. As DNA, the CDR3 is TGCAGCGTTCGGGGAGGAATTACCTACGAGCAGTATTTC.